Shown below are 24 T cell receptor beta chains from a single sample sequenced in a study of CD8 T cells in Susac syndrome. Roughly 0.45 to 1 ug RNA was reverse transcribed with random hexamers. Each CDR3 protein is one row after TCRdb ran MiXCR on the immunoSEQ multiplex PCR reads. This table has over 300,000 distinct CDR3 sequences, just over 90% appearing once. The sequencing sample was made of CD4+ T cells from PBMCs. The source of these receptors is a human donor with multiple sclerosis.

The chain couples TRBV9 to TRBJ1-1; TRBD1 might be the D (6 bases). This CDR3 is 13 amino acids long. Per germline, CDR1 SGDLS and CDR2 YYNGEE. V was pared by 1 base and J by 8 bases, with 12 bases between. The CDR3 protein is CASSVPRGGEAFF. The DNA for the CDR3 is TGTGCCAGCAGCGTACCCAGGGGAGGGGAAGCTTTCTTT.

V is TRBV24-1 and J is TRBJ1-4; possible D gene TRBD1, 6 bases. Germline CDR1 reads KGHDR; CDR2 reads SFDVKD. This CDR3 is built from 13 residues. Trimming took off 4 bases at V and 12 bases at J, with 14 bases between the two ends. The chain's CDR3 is CATSDPGHPELFF. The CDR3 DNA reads TGTGCCACCAGTGACCCGGGACATCCGGAACTGTTTTTT.

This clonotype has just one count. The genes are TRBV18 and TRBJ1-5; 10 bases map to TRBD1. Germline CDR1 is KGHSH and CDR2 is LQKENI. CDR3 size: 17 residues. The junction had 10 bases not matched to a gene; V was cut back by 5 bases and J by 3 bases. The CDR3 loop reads CASSVTGTGVHNQPQHF. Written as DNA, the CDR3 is TGTGCCAGCTCAGTCACCGGGACAGGGGTCCACAATCAGCCCCAGCATTTT.

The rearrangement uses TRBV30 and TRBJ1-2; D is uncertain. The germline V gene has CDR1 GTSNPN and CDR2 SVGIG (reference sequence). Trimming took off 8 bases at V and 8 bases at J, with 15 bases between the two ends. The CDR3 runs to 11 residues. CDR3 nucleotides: TGTGCCGGCCAGGACGGTCTCGGCTACACCTTC. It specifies CAGQDGLGYTF.

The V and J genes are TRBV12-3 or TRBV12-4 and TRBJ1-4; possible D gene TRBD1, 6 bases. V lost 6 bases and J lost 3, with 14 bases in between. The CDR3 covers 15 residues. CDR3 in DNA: TGTGCCAGCAGGCCCAGCAGGGGTCCTAATGAAAAACTGTTTTTT. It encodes CASRPSRGPNEKLFF.

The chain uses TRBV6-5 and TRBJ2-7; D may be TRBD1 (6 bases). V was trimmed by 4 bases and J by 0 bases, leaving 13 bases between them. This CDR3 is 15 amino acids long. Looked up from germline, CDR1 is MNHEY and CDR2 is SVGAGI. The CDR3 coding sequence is TGTGCCAGCAGTTCACAGGGCCCCGGCTCCTACGAGCAGTACTTC. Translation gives CASSSQGPGSYEQYF.

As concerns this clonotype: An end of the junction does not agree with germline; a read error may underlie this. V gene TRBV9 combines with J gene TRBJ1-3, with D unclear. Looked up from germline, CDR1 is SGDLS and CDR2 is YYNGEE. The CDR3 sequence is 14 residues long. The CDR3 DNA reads TGTGCCAGCATGAAGGGCGGCTCTGAAAACACCATATATTTT. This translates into CASMKGGSENTIYF.

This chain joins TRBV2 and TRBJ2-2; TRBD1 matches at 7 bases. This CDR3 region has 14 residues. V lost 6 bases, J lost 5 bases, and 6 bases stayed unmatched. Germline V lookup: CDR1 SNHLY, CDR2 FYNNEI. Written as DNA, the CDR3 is TGTGCCAGCAGGACCGGGACAGAGACCGGGGAGCTGTTTTTT. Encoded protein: CASRTGTETGELFF.

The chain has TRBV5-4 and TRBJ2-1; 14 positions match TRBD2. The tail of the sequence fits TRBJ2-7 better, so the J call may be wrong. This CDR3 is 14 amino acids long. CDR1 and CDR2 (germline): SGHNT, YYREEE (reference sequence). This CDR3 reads CASSGLAGGREQYF. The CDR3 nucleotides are TGTGCCAGCAGCGGACTAGCGGGAGGTAGGGAGCAGTACTTC.

The CDR3 bases are TGCAGTGCCGACAGGGAGGAGACCCAGTACTTC. It specifies CSADREETQYF. The chain joins TRBV20-1 to TRBJ2-5, with 7 positions matching TRBD1. The trim removed 6 bases at V and 5 bases at J, leaving 3 bases unmatched. CDR1 is DFQATT and CDR2 is SNEGSKA in the germline V gene (reference sequence). The CDR3 covers 11 residues.

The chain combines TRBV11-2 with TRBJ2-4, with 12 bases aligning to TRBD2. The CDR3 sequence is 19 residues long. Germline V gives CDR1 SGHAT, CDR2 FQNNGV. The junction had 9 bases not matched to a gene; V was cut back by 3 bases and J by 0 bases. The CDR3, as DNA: TGTGCCAGCAGCTTCCCGACTAGCGGGAGTGGGCTAGCCAAAAACATTCAGTACTTC. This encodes CASSFPTSGSGLAKNIQYF.

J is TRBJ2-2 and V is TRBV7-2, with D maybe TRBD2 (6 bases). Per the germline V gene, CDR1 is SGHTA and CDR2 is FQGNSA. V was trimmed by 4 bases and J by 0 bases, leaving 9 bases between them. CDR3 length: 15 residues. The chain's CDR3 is CASSSGVSNTGELFF. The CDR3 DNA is TGTGCCAGCAGCTCGGGAGTTTCGAACACCGGGGAGCTGTTTTTT.

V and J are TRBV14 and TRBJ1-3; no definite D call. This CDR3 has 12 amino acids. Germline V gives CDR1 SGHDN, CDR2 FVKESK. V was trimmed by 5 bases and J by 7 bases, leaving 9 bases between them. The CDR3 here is CASSATANTIYF. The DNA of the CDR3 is TGTGCCAGCAGCGCGACGGCGAACACCATATATTTT.

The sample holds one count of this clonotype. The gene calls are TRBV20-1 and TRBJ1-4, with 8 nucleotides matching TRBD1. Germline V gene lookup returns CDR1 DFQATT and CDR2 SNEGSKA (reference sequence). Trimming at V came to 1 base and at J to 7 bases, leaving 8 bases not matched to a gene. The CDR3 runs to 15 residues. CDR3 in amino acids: CSARVGETGVEKLFF. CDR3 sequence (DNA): TGCAGTGCTAGAGTTGGAGAGACAGGGGTTGAAAAACTGTTTTTT.

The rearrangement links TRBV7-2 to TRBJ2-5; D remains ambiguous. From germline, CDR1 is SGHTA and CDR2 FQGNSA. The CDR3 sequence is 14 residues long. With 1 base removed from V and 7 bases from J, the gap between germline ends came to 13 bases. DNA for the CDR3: TGTGCCAGCAGCTTAGGGCCCTCGCAGAGGACCCAGTACTTC. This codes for CASSLGPSQRTQYF.

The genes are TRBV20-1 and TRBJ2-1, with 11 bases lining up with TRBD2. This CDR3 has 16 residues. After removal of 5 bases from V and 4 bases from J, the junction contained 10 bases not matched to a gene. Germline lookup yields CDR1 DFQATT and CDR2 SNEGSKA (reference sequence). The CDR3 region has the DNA TGCAGTGCTCTCCTCGTGGGACTAGCGGAATACAATGAGCAGTTCTTC. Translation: CSALLVGLAEYNEQFF.

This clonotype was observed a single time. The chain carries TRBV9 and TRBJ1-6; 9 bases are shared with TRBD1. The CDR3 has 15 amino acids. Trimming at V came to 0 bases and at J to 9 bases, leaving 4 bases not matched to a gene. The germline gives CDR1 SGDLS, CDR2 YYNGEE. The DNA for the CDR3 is TGTGCCAGCAGCGTAGGGGGACAGGGTGCTTCACCCCTCCACTTT. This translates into CASSVGGQGASPLHF.

CDR3 coding DNA: TGTGCCTGGAGTTTCCCAGGCACAGATACGCAGTATTTT. Protein product: CAWSFPGTDTQYF. The chain links TRBV30 to TRBJ2-3; D ambiguous. V lost 2 bases, J lost 1 base, and 7 bases lay in between. This CDR3 has 13 amino acids. CDR1 GTSNPN and CDR2 SVGIG come from the germline V gene (reference sequence).

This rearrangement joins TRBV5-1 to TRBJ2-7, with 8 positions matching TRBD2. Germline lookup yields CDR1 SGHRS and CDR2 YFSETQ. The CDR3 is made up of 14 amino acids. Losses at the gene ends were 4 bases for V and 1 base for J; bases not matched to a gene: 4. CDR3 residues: CASSTTSASYEQYF. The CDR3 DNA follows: TGCGCCAGCAGCACGACTAGCGCTTCCTACGAGCAGTACTTC.

CDR3 region: CASSSKSLLHQPQHF. DNA of the CDR3: TGTGCCAGCAGCTCCAAATCCCTCCTCCATCAGCCCCAGCATTTT. The rearrangement links TRBV13 to TRBJ1-5, with D unclear. CDR1 is PRHDT, CDR2 FYEKMQ, per germline (reference sequence). The CDR3 is made up of 15 amino acids. Trimming took 4 bases from V and 5 from J, leaving 15 bases between them.

The DNA for the CDR3 is TGTGCCAGCAGCGTAGGGTGGGGCGGCTACACCTTC. As protein: CASSVGWGGYTF. J is TRBJ1-2 and V is TRBV9, with D tentatively TRBD1 (5 bases). CDR1 is SGDLS, CDR2 YYNGEE, per germline. The germline V and J ends were trimmed by 0 bases and 8 bases, with 8 bases remaining between them. This CDR3 is 12 amino acids long. Drawing the rest from reference TRBV9 and TRBJ1-2, the complete variable domain is DSGVTQTPKHLITATGQRVTLRCSPRSGDLSVYWYQQSLDQGLQFLIQYYNGEERAKGNILERFSAQQFPDLHSELNLSSLELGDSALYFCASSVGWGGYTFGSGTRLTVV.

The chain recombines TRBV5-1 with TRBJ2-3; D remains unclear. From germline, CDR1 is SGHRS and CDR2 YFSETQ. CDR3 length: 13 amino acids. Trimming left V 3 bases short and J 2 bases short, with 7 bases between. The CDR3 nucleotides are TGCGCCAGCAGCTCGCCCACCACAGATACGCAGTATTTT. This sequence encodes CASSSPTTDTQYF.

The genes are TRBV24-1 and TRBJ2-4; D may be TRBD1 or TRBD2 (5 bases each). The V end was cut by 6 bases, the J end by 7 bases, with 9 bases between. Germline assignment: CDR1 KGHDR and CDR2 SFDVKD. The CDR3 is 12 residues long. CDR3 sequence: CATSMGPNIQYF. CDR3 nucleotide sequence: TGTGCCACCAGTATGGGACCTAACATTCAGTACTTC.

The DNA for the CDR3 is TGCAGTGCTAGACCCGGGAATCGTGAAAAACTGTTTTTT. Protein: CSARPGNREKLFF. The chain joins TRBV20-1 to TRBJ1-4, with no clear D. Germline V gene data show CDR1 as DFQATT and CDR2 as SNEGSKA (reference sequence). V lost 2 bases, J lost 7 bases, and 11 bases lay in between. This CDR3 has 13 residues.